The present T cell receptor (beta chain) was sequenced within a study of human T cells and chemical hapten exposure. As for the study in general: Sensitization was performed using 2% DPC on a roughly 2 cm by roughly 2 cm upper inner arm skin site.

The sample's time point: patch test 1, 2 weeks after DPC sensitization. Described treatment: therapeutic diphenylcyclopropenone sensitization with weekly scalp DPC. The starting material, unfractionated whole blood, was used for total RNA extraction. Germline lookup yields CDR1 SGHRS and CDR2 YFSETQ. Trimming cost V 7 bases and J 4 bases, with 7 bases left between them. The CDR3 extends over 11 amino acids. Whole-study findings and limits: The number of TCRs above 1 in 1000 frequency did not change after DPC sensitization. Patch test score was positively correlated with the counts of TCRs that had expanded at PT1.

This clonotype appeared many times. Its antigen is unidentified. Unique molecular identifiers were attached to individual cDNA molecules during library preparation. From the RACE reads, TCRdb called clonotypes with MiXCR, one entry per CDR3 protein. The sample includes approximately 43,000 distinct CDR3 sequences, 3% to 4% of them seen just once. The chain is built from TRBV5-1 and TRBJ2-3; a weak D match, TRBD2 (5 bases). This sequence originates from a man in his forties or fifties with alopecia areata. Some clones in this sample may be carry-over from other donors' samples. The sample was whole blood, taken in connection with sensitization to the hapten diphenylcyclopropenone (DPC). The DNA of the CDR3 is TGCGCCAGCCAGGAGGCAGATACGCAGTATTTT. As protein: CASQEADTQYF.